This TCR beta chain derives from a study of shared clonotypes between healthy human individuals. Study as a whole: Three men and a couple of women, aged 18 to 49, were donors. The study used three CD4 naive, three CD4 memory, two CD8 naive and one CD8 memory plate per donor.

Whole-study findings and limits: The sharing of 4% to 5.5% of naive CD4 clonotypes was seen across several donors.

Sequencing was performed with immunoSEQ multiplex PCR; in TCRdb, only in-frame clones are kept and a portion is missing. The sample shows 2 million to 3 million clones, more than 85% of them seen only once. Donors, healthy HIV-negative adults, lacked recent acute infections or vaccinations. Remarks on this clone: Its specificity is not known.

The sample consisted of naive CD4+ T cells from PBMCs. Regarding subset: CD45RA+ positively selected. The TCR originated in a man aged 18 to 35 in good health. Some clones in this sample may be carry-over from other donors' samples.

This CDR3 is CASSLDGTGFQPQHF. CDR3 in DNA: TGCGCCAGCAGCTTGGACGGGACAGGGTTTCAGCCCCAGCATTTT. This rearrangement joins TRBV5-1 to TRBJ1-5; 9 positions match TRBD1. Losses at the gene ends were 0 bases for V and 6 bases for J; bases not matched to a gene: 4. CDR3 length: 15 residues. Germline lookup yields CDR1 SGHRS and CDR2 YFSETQ. The whole variable domain, remainder taken from reference TRBV5-1 and TRBJ1-5, is KAGVTQTPRYLIKTRGQQVTLSCSPISGHRSVSWYQQTPGQGLQFLFEYFSETQRNKGNFPGRFSGRQFSNSRSEMNVSTLELGDSALYLCASSLDGTGFQPQHFGDGTRLSIL.